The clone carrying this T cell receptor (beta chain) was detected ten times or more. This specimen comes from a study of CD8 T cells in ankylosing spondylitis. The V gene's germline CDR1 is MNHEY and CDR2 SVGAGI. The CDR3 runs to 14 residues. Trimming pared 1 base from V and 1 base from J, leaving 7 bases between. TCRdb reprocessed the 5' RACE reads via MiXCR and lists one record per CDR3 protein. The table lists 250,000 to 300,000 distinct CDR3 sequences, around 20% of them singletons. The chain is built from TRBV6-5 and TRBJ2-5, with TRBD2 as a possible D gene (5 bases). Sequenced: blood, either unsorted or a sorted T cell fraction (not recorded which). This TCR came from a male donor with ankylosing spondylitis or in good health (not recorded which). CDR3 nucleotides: TGTGCCAGCAGTTACTACGGGGTCCAAGAGACCCAGTACTTC. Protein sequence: CASSYYGVQETQYF.